This T cell receptor (beta chain) was sequenced during a study of regulatory T cells in long-lasting Graves disease listed by TCRdb under 2021. About the full investigation: Patients with newly diagnosed Graves' disease had been on antithyroid drugs for under 3 months. The study was conducted in China and was registered as a clinical trial. Patients with persistent Graves' disease were compared with patients with newly diagnosed Graves' disease using TCR sequencing and RNA sequencing of peripheral blood. A total of 33 samples underwent TCR sequencing, from around 13 patients with persistent Graves' disease and 20 patients with newly diagnosed Graves' disease. Broad study findings and their caveats: As a limitation, the authors acknowledged that the small sample size may reduce accuracy. Persistent patients shared more public clonotypes among themselves (around 2,800) than newly diagnosed patients did (approximately 970). Lower TCR Shannon entropy and fewer highly expanded clones were observed in persistent Graves' disease patients than in newly diagnosed patients, which suggested clonal expansion. Preferential use of TRBV28, TRBJ1-2 and TRBJ2-5 was observed in persistent disease, whereas TRBV20-1 and TRBJ2-1 were favored in newly diagnosed disease. Peripheral blood alone was examined, since thyroid tissue, which constituted the primary lesion, could not be accessed. Sequencing and analysis were restricted to the TCR beta chain.

Inclusive of the bounding cysteine and phenylalanine, the CDR3 is 16 residues long. Only the CDR3 part of the read is kept: 48 bases, read in frame from the first base. For this chain, trimming is 5 bases at the V end and 8 bases at the J end, and the number of junction bases without a gene match is 10. CDR1 DFQATT and CDR2 SNEGSKA are derived from the germline V gene (reference sequence). What the time point label conveys for this sample: newly diagnosed GD, antithyroid drugs for less than 3 months. For both TCR sequencing and RNA sequencing, RNA was extracted from PBMCs using TRIzol. Graves' disease was diagnosed according to American Thyroid Association guidelines. Patients were recruited from an endocrinology department in Xi'an, China. Each patient gave around 9 milliliters of peripheral blood, collected in an EDTA anticoagulant tube. Ficoll Paque Plus density gradient separation was used to isolate PBMCs, and no additional T cell sorting was done. An Agilent 2100 Bioanalyzer and agarose gel were used to check RNA quality, while a NanoDrop 2000 measured RNA concentration.

Libraries were built with multiplex PCR. Sequencing was performed on an Illumina HiSeq 4000. TCR beta libraries were built with iRepertoire HTBI primers and Arm-PCR amplification of CDR3 regions. Before sequencing, the PCR products went through gel purification. Per the source publication's procedure: Across samples, approximately 68 TRBV and 13 to 15 TRBJ segments were identified and used for gene usage analysis of CDR3 amino acid clonotypes. Filtered high-quality paired reads were merged into contigs using COPE and FqMerger. BLAST was used to align contigs to IMGT TRBV, TRBD and TRBJ reference genes, with CDR3 defined following IMGT. Clonotypes above 0.1% frequency were classified as highly expanded clones. Shannon entropy was used to measure repertoire diversity, and the Gini coefficient was used to measure V-J evenness. A clonotype was considered public if more than one individual shared it. TCRdb ran its own pipeline on the public reads, namely fastp trimming at Q25 and MiXCR clone calling, and kept in-frame beta chains. A single entry per CDR3 protein holds the most common genes and DNA from its merged rows. The V and J calls, along with clone size, are taken from TCRdb and not from the paper's own processing. For this sample there are about 560,000 distinct CDR3 sequences; about 16% appear just once. More than 10% of the sample goes to the ten largest clones.

This clonotype was recorded many times. Its target antigen remains unknown. Per-base quality was not reported, and no clone a single base away is much larger than it. This same sample was also part of a study on T cells in Graves' hyperthyroidism and ophthalmopathy. The second investigation adds: Stable Graves' hyperthyroidism was defined as no progression to ophthalmopathy during 18 months of follow-up. Hyperthyroidism patients were newly diagnosed, with disease duration under 2 months, and aged 18 to 65 years. The study excluded patients with uncontrolled infections, other autoimmune diseases, pregnancy or lactation. Clinical symptoms, serum thyroxine and TRAb, thyroid ultrasound, and orbital computed tomography formed the basis for the diagnoses. The TCR CDR3 was subjected to a first round of RT-PCR using the HTBI primer set and the Qiagen OneStep RT-PCR kit. Blood samples also contained most of the expanded thyroid clonotypes (frequency above 0.001), which suggests that blood repertoires may reflect thyroid immune responses. In cross-validation, a model built on a 13 V-J signature told ophthalmopathy apart from stable hyperthyroidism with approximately 90% sensitivity and approximately 84% specificity, and in testing the same model reached 80%/75%. During validation, the model predicted progression to ophthalmopathy a median of around 7 months ahead of onset, with approximately 70% sensitivity and about 72% specificity. A discovery cohort of about 96 patients, fewer than 50 with Graves' ophthalmopathy and more than 55 with stable Graves' hyperthyroidism, was used to find distinguishing TCR V-J signatures. An independent validation cohort of under 20 hyperthyroidism patients and more than 15 patients who later progressed to ophthalmopathy tested prospective prediction of ophthalmopathy. The approximately 98 discovery patients were randomly divided into training and test sets at a 7:3 ratio. The study also compared thyroid tissue and blood T-cell repertoires from 5 to 7 Graves' hyperthyroidism patients. Once sampling was done, hyperthyroidism patients were given methimazole at a starting dose of 30 mg daily, whereas ophthalmopathy patients were given high-dose intravenous methylprednisolone. The libraries were constructed in a second round of multiplex PCR and then size-selected and purified. Sequencing of the libraries was done on an Illumina HiSeq2000 using paired-end 100 bp reads. SOAPnuke was used to process the raw data, removing reads that contained adapters or uncalled bases, had a mean Phred below 15, or lacked an exact match to the constant primer or identifier. High-quality paired reads were merged using COPE v1.2.5, and each unique nucleotide sequence was defined as a clonotype. Clonotypes were aligned to IMGT TRBV, TRBD and TRBJ reference segments using MiTCR v1.1. The analysis was restricted to V-J combinations with a frequency above 0.0001, which together covered about 99% of the repertoires. The TCS score was defined as the ratio of F50 (clonal expansion) to E x V (chaos), calculated using BLOSUM62-based TCRdist between CDR3 peptides within each V-J. Welch's t-statistics and random forest reduced around 510 V-J features to roughly 13, which were used in a naive Bayes classifier (R e1071). No statistical method was used to set the sample size in advance, and investigators knew the group allocation. TCR Vbeta CDR3 sequencing of some 140 peripheral blood samples (over 40 ophthalmopathy, over 70 hyperthyroidism and roughly 17 progressor patients) is reported in the paper.

The sequence links TRBV20-1 to TRBJ2-1; TRBD2 fits 15 bases in the junction. The source of this sequence is a man aged 18 to 30 with Graves disease. Donor details come from another sample of the same person, matched by shared clones. Sample: peripheral blood mononuclear cells (PBMCs), taken at new diagnosis, from a patient treated with antithyroid drugs. The CDR3 in this case is CSAARTSGRAGDEQFF. The bases are TGCAGTGCTGCGCGGACTAGCGGGAGGGCCGGAGATGAGCAGTTCTTC.